The next 15 T cell receptor beta chains were all read from a single sample in a study of T-cell memory formation after mild COVID-19. From the 5' RACE reads, TCRdb called clonotypes with MiXCR, one entry per CDR3 protein. The sample has over 95,000 distinct CDR3 sequences; 20% to 25% are singletons. Sequenced: PBMCs or a T cell subset sorted from them (not recorded which). These receptors all stem from a man between 18 and 35 years old who had mild COVID-19 (a few samples of this study predate the infection). Cell type and time point are not known.

The rearrangement links TRBV4-2 to TRBJ2-7; D is uncertain. V dropped 0 bases and J dropped 6 bases, with 12 bases sitting between them. The CDR3 sequence is 14 residues long. CDR1 and CDR2 from the germline V gene are LGHNA and YNFKEQ. DNA of the CDR3: TGTGCCAGCAGCCAAGAGATGCTTCTGGGCGAGCAGTACTTC. This translates into CASSQEMLLGEQYF.

The table lists this clonotype with a few counts. The chain carries TRBV27 and TRBJ2-3, with D possibly called TRBD1 or TRBD2 (5 bases each). The V gene lost 0 bases and the J gene lost 6 bases, with 10 bases spanning the gap. Germline lookup yields CDR1 MNHEY and CDR2 SMNVEV (reference sequence). The CDR3 covers 14 residues. CDR3 region: CASSLSGAGDTQYF. In nucleotides, the CDR3 is TGTGCCAGCAGTTTATCCGGGGCCGGGGATACGCAGTATTTT.

Here the CDR3 reads CASSLEGLPCCEQYV. DNA for the CDR3: TGTGCCAGCAGCTTAGAGGGACTCCCCTGCTGCGAGCAGTACGTC. J is TRBJ2-7 and V is TRBV11-2; a possible D gene is TRBD2 (6 bases). CDR3 length: 15 amino acids. Germline V CDR1 and CDR2: SGHAT, FQNNGV. V shed 0 bases and J shed 6 bases, with 15 bases lying between them.

This chain uses TRBV5-6 with TRBJ2-7; the D gene is possibly TRBD2 (5 bases). Germline CDR1 is SGHDT and CDR2 is YYEEEE. V dropped 1 base and J dropped 5 bases, with 16 bases sitting between them. The CDR3 covers 15 residues. This CDR3 is CASSLRLTNAHEQYF. The CDR3 nucleotides read TGTGCCAGCAGCTTGCGACTGACTAACGCCCACGAGCAGTACTTC.

The sample holds a few counts of this clonotype. The chain carries TRBV20-1 and TRBJ1-4; D not certain. V was pared by 1 base and J by 8 bases, with 14 bases between. Germline V CDR1 and CDR2: DFQATT, SNEGSKA (reference sequence). This CDR3 is built from 14 residues. The CDR3 sequence: CSARAMGSWEKLFF. The CDR3, as DNA: TGCAGTGCTAGAGCGATGGGGTCGTGGGAAAAACTGTTTTTT.

V and J are TRBV2 and TRBJ2-4; D is perhaps TRBD1 or TRBD2 (6 bases each). CDR1 is SNHLY and CDR2 is FYNNEI in the germline V gene. Trimming stripped 1 base from V and 0 bases from J, with 10 bases between. There are 16 residues in the CDR3. CDR3 sequence: CASSEGGAAAKNIQYF. DNA for the CDR3: TGTGCCAGCAGTGAAGGGGGGGCTGCAGCCAAAAACATTCAGTACTTC.

The table lists this clonotype with a few counts. The chain carries TRBV4-3 and TRBJ2-5, with D perhaps TRBD2 (7 bases). Germline V CDR1 and CDR2: LGHNA, YSLEER. The V end was cut by 3 bases, the J end by 2 bases, with 22 bases between. The CDR3 extends over 18 amino acids. DNA of the CDR3: TGCGCCAGCAGCCACAGGGTAGTCGTCCGGGGGGCTCAAGAGACCCAGTACTTC. Residues: CASSHRVVVRGAQETQYF.

The rearrangement joins TRBV6-5 to TRBJ2-1, with D possibly matching TRBD1 (6 bases). CDR1 and CDR2 from the germline V gene are MNHEY and SVGAGI. V was cut by 2 bases and J by 10 bases, with 18 bases left in between. This CDR3 has 15 residues. The DNA for the CDR3 is TGTGCCAGCAGTTACGTCGCGACAGGTGTGAGGGAGCAGTTCTTC. It specifies CASSYVATGVREQFF.

The rearrangement links TRBV3-1 to TRBJ1-2, with no clear D. The V end lost 0 bases, the J end lost 3 bases, and 11 bases lay between the germline ends. The CDR3 extends over 15 amino acids. Germline V gene lookup returns CDR1 LGHDT and CDR2 YNNKEL (reference sequence). The CDR3 DNA reads TGTGCCAGCAGCCAAGACACGGGGTTTCACTATGGCTACACCTTC. Translation: CASSQDTGFHYGYTF.

The chain couples TRBV18 to TRBJ1-1; D is possibly TRBD1 (5 bases). Germline V gives CDR1 KGHSH, CDR2 LQKENI. Between the trimmed V and J ends, which lost 3 bases and 6 bases, there was a span of 14 bases. This CDR3 is 14 amino acids long. CDR3 sequence: CASSPSGKGAEAFF. As DNA, the CDR3 is TGTGCCAGCTCACCGAGCGGAAAAGGGGCTGAAGCTTTCTTT.

Concerning this clonotype itself: A read error may explain this, as a much larger clone is one base away. The chain uses TRBV5-1 and TRBJ2-6, with D perhaps matching TRBD1 (5 bases). CDR1 is SGHRS and CDR2 is YFSETQ in the germline V gene. This CDR3 contains 15 residues. As DNA, the CDR3 is TGCGCCAGCAGCTTGGAACTCTCTGGGGCCAAAGTCCTGACTTTC. This encodes CASSLELSGAKVLTF.

The J gene is TRBJ1-4, the V gene TRBV10-1, with a tentative D call TRBD1 (6 bases). Between the trimmed V and J ends, which lost 8 bases and 0 bases, there was a span of 10 bases. This CDR3 spans 14 amino acids. Germline V gene data show CDR1 as WNHNN and CDR2 as SYGVQD (reference sequence). CDR3 protein: CASGGAATNEKLFF. The CDR3 bases are TGCGCCAGCGGGGGGGCCGCAACTAATGAAAAACTGTTTTTT.

The chain employs TRBV27 and TRBJ2-7, with a tentative D call TRBD2 (5 bases). Germline lookup yields CDR1 MNHEY and CDR2 SMNVEV (reference sequence). V shed 7 bases and J shed 0 bases, with 13 bases lying between them. CDR3 size: 14 residues. The CDR3 here is CASKPGMSSYEQYF. CDR3 nucleotides: TGTGCCAGCAAACCCGGGATGAGCTCCTACGAGCAGTACTTC.

This clonotype has only a few counts. J is TRBJ2-1 and V is TRBV27; weak D call: TRBD2 (6 bases). The germline gives CDR1 MNHEY, CDR2 SMNVEV (reference sequence). There are 12 residues in the CDR3. V dropped 7 bases and J dropped 3 bases, with 7 bases sitting between them. The CDR3 DNA sequence: TGTGCCAGCATCGGGGGCTACAATGAGCAGTTCTTC. Translation gives CASIGGYNEQFF.

This sequence joins TRBV7-9 and TRBJ1-1; maybe TRBD1 (6 bases). In germline, CDR1 is SEHNR, CDR2 FQNEAQ (reference sequence). The CDR3 covers 11 residues. Trimming pared 1 base from V and 11 bases from J, leaving 8 bases between. CDR3 DNA: TGTGCCAGCAGCTTAGGACAGGCGGCTTTCTTT. Amino acid sequence: CASSLGQAAFF.